Following are 30 T cell receptor beta chains from one sample sequenced in a study of T-cell memory formation after mild COVID-19. MiXCR was run by TCRdb on the 5' RACE reads, yielding one entry per CDR3 protein. The table records just over 200,000 distinct CDR3 sequences, approximately 10% of them present only once. The sequenced sample consisted of PBMCs or a T cell subset sorted from them (not recorded which). These receptors were obtained from a young man who had mild COVID-19 (a few samples of this study predate the infection). Cell type and time point are not known.

The sample holds many counts of this clonotype. The gene calls are TRBV7-3 and TRBJ2-2; D remains ambiguous. Trimming pared 0 bases from V and 4 bases from J, leaving 3 bases between. The V gene's germline CDR1 is SGHTA and CDR2 FQGTGA. This CDR3 spans 13 amino acids. The chain's CDR3 is CASSLTFTGELFF. CDR3 bases: TGTGCCAGCAGCTTAACGTTCACCGGGGAGCTGTTTTTT.

This clonotype was counted many times. The CDR3 DNA reads TGTGCCAGCTCACCAGAGGCAGGGAGTCAGCCCCAGCATTTT. Translating gives CASSPEAGSQPQHF. This chain uses TRBV18 with TRBJ1-5; perhaps TRBD1 as D (5 bases). Germline V CDR1 and CDR2: KGHSH, LQKENI. V was clipped by 2 bases and J by 6 bases, with 11 bases between them. CDR3 length: 14 amino acids. Combining the CDR3 with reference TRBV18 and TRBJ1-5 gives the whole variable domain NAGVMQNPRHLVRRRGQEARLRCSPMKGHSHVYWYRQLPEEGLKFMVYLQKENIIDESGMPKERFSAEFPKEGPSILRIQQVVRGDSAAYFCASSPEAGSQPQHFGDGTRLSIL.

In its sample, this clonotype was seen a few times. The chain has TRBV7-8 and TRBJ1-5; weak D call: TRBD1 (5 bases). Germline CDR1 SGHVS, CDR2 FQNEAQ. V was cut by 0 bases and J by 2 bases, with 8 bases left in between. The CDR3 consists of 15 residues. CDR3 region: CASSLASGGNQPQHF. The CDR3 region has the DNA TGTGCCAGCAGCTTAGCGTCGGGGGGCAATCAGCCCCAGCATTTT.

This clonotype was seen a few times. The V gene is TRBV6-6, the J gene TRBJ1-3, with unresolved D. Trimming took 6 bases from V and 3 from J, leaving 15 bases between them. Germline CDR1 MNHNY, CDR2 SVGAGI (reference sequence). The CDR3 consists of 15 residues. CDR3 protein: CASSSDLKGGNTIYF. The CDR3 DNA reads TGTGCCAGCAGCTCGGATTTAAAAGGTGGAAACACCATATATTTT.

This clonotype was recorded a few times. The chain carries TRBV10-3 and TRBJ2-7; D perhaps matches TRBD1 (6 bases). V lost 10 bases and J 0 bases, leaving 13 bases between the germline ends. The length of the CDR3 is 13 residues. CDR1 is ENHRY and CDR2 is SYGVKD in the germline V gene. This CDR3 reads CATRQDSSYEQYV. CDR3 nucleotides: TGTGCCACCAGACAGGATAGCTCCTACGAGCAGTACGTC.

The rearrangement links TRBV3-1 to TRBJ2-5; 8 nucleotides match TRBD2. This CDR3 spans 15 amino acids. CDR1 LGHDT and CDR2 YNNKEL come from the germline V gene (reference sequence). V shed 1 base, J shed 2 bases, and the junction held 3 bases outside the gene matches. The CDR3 spells CASSQGTSRQETQYF. In DNA, the CDR3 is TGTGCCAGCAGCCAAGGGACTAGCAGACAAGAGACCCAGTACTTC.

Comment on this clonotype: The junction does not match germline at one end; this may be a read error. The J gene is TRBJ1-4, the V gene TRBV12-3 or TRBV12-4; D is possibly TRBD1 (5 bases). The CDR3 is 13 amino acids. The CDR3 loop is CASSLRGGVQLIF. CDR3 coding DNA: TGTGCCAGCAGTTTAAGAGGAGGGGTACAGCTGATTTTC.

The sample holds many counts of this clonotype. The genes are TRBV28 and TRBJ2-7; possibly TRBD1 for D (5 bases). Germline lookup yields CDR1 MDHEN and CDR2 SYDVKM. V was shortened by 5 bases and J by 4 bases, with 6 bases between the two germline ends. This CDR3 is 11 amino acids long. Here the CDR3 DNA reads TGTGCCAGCAGTCAGGGATACGAGCAGTACTTC. This sequence encodes CASSQGYEQYF.

This clonotype was observed a few times. The chain recombines TRBV18 with TRBJ2-5; no firm D call. This CDR3 region has 13 residues. V was pared by 3 bases and J by 1 base, with 6 bases between. CDR1 KGHSH and CDR2 LQKENI come from the germline V gene. CDR3 loop: CASSPQSQETQYF. The CDR3 coding sequence is TGTGCCAGCTCACCCCAGAGCCAAGAGACCCAGTACTTC.

This chain links TRBV29-1 with TRBJ2-5; D is undetermined. The CDR3 is 12 residues long. V lost 3 bases and J lost 3, with 8 bases in between. From germline, CDR1 is SQVTM and CDR2 ANQGSEA. This CDR3 is CSVDTAEETQYF. Written as DNA, the CDR3 is TGCAGCGTTGACACAGCCGAAGAGACCCAGTACTTC.

This clonotype was seen only a few times. The chain is built from TRBV18 and TRBJ2-1, with 7 bases identical to TRBD2. The CDR3 loop spans 15 amino acids. Trimming at V came to 4 bases and at J to 6 bases, leaving 9 bases not matched to a gene. Germline V gene lookup returns CDR1 KGHSH and CDR2 LQKENI. CDR3 nucleotide sequence: TGTGCCAGCTCACGAAGACTAGCTAACGGCAATGAGCAGTTCTTC. Encoded protein: CASSRRLANGNEQFF.

This clonotype was recorded a few times. V is TRBV29-1 and J is TRBJ1-5, with 8 positions matching TRBD1. CDR3 length equals 13 residues. J lost 5 bases, V lost 4 bases, and 4 bases had no gene match. Germline V gene sequence: CDR1 SQVTM, CDR2 ANQGSEA. As DNA, the CDR3 is TGCAGCGTTGGGATACAGGGGGATCAGCCCCAGCATTTT. As protein: CSVGIQGDQPQHF.

This clonotype was counted ten times or more. This chain connects TRBV5-1 to TRBJ1-1; D is uncertain. The CDR3 length is 13 residues. Germline V CDR1 and CDR2: SGHRS, YFSETQ. Trimming shortened V by 4 bases and J by 0 bases, and 7 bases separated the two germline ends. The CDR3 region is CASSGVLNTEAFF. In nucleotides, the CDR3 is TGCGCCAGCAGCGGGGTATTGAACACTGAAGCTTTCTTT. The full variable domain, rest sourced from reference TRBV5-1 and TRBJ1-1, is KAGVTQTPRYLIKTRGQQVTLSCSPISGHRSVSWYQQTPGQGLQFLFEYFSETQRNKGNFPGRFSGRQFSNSRSEMNVSTLELGDSALYLCASSGVLNTEAFFGQGTRLTVV.

This clonotype occurred many times. This chain uses TRBV5-1 with TRBJ2-3; D remains unclear. Germline CDR1 is SGHRS and CDR2 is YFSETQ. This CDR3 region has 16 residues. V was cut by 6 bases and J by 1 base, with 18 bases left in between. The CDR3 DNA sequence: TGCGCCAGCATGACGTTCGGCCGAGTTCGCACAGATACGCAGTATTTT. Encoded protein: CASMTFGRVRTDTQYF.

The sample holds many counts of this clonotype. V usage is TRBV5-1 and J usage is TRBJ2-1; 11 bases fit TRBD2. The V gene end was trimmed by 4 bases and the J gene end by 5 bases; junction bases not matched to a gene: 5. The CDR3 totals 15 residues. CDR1 and CDR2 (germline): SGHRS, YFSETQ. CDR3 DNA: TGCGCCAGCAGCATACTAGCGGGGGCCCACAATGAGCAGTTCTTC. Amino acid sequence: CASSILAGAHNEQFF.

In its sample, this clonotype was seen a few times. V usage is TRBV6-5 and J usage is TRBJ1-1; 9 bases align to TRBD1. This CDR3 is 13 amino acids long. Germline V gives CDR1 MNHEY, CDR2 SVGAGI. Germline trimming cut 5 bases from V and 7 bases from J; bases unmatched to any gene: 5. The CDR3 sequence: CASSRTGENEAFF. CDR3 in DNA: TGTGCCAGCAGTCGGACAGGGGAAAATGAAGCTTTCTTT.

This clonotype showed up many times. V gene TRBV7-3 combines with J gene TRBJ2-1; 10 positions agree with TRBD2. Germline values: CDR1 SGHTA, CDR2 FQGTGA. The ends lost 2 bases at V and 8 bases at J; junction bases unmatched: 9. This CDR3 has 16 residues. The DNA for the CDR3 is TGTGCCAGCAGCTTATCTCTAGCGGGGGCTAAGGATGAGCAGTTCTTC. Its translation: CASSLSLAGAKDEQFF.

This clonotype appeared a few times. V is TRBV4-1 and J is TRBJ2-3; a possible D gene is TRBD1 (5 bases). CDR1 and CDR2 (germline): MGHRA, YSYEKL. The CDR3 sequence is 14 residues long. The V and J ends lost 2 bases and 4 bases respectively, with 10 bases between them. The CDR3 sequence: CASSQQGGPDTQYF. CDR3 sequence (DNA): TGCGCCAGCAGCCAACAGGGCGGCCCAGATACGCAGTATTTT.

There are a few counts of this clonotype. This sequence joins TRBV7-9 and TRBJ1-6; D is uncertain. Trimming cost V 4 bases and J 7 bases, with 11 bases left between them. This CDR3 has 14 amino acids. Germline loops: CDR1 SEHNR, CDR2 FQNEAQ (reference sequence). CDR3 protein: CASSSLPGNSPLHF. CDR3 nucleotides: TGTGCCAGCAGCTCCCTCCCCGGGAATTCACCCCTCCACTTT.

This clonotype was counted at least ten times. The chain couples TRBV7-9 to TRBJ2-1, with 10 nucleotides matching TRBD2. This CDR3 is built from 15 residues. The J segment lost 6 bases and the V segment lost 2 bases, leaving 4 bases of the junction unmatched. Germline V lookup: CDR1 SEHNR, CDR2 FQNEAQ (reference sequence). The CDR3 spells CASSLNSGGTNEQFF. Written as DNA, the CDR3 is TGTGCCAGCAGCTTAAATAGCGGGGGGACCAATGAGCAGTTCTTC. Combining the CDR3 with reference TRBV7-9 and TRBJ2-1 gives the whole variable domain DTGVSQNPRHKITKRGQNVTFRCDPISEHNRLYWYRQTLGQGPEFLTYFQNEAQLEKSRLLSDRFSAERPKGSFSTLEIQRTEQGDSAMYLCASSLNSGGTNEQFFGPGTRLTVL.

This clonotype showed up just a few times. This chain connects TRBV28 to TRBJ1-2; D unclear. In germline, CDR1 is MDHEN, CDR2 SYDVKM. CDR3 length: 12 amino acids. V dropped 6 bases and J dropped 7 bases, with 12 bases sitting between them. CDR3 sequence: CASSVTAGGYTF. The CDR3 nucleotides read TGTGCCAGCAGCGTAACGGCAGGTGGCTACACCTTC.

V gene TRBV28 combines with J gene TRBJ2-3; D is ambiguous. CDR3 size: 12 residues. Trimming left V 2 bases short and J 7 bases short, with 7 bases between. Germline V CDR1 and CDR2: MDHEN, SYDVKM. The CDR3 sequence: CASSLLGYTQYF. Written as DNA, the CDR3 is TGTGCCAGCAGTTTACTGGGATATACGCAGTATTTT.

J is TRBJ2-6 and V is TRBV2; D unresolved. This CDR3 comprises 15 residues. V lost 8 bases to trimming and J lost 0 bases, with 11 bases between them. Germline V gene sequence: CDR1 SNHLY, CDR2 FYNNEI. The CDR3 DNA is TGTGCCAGCGCCGACTGGAGCTCTGGGGCCAACGTCCTGACTTTC. Translated: CASADWSSGANVLTF.

This clonotype has a handful of counts. The chain links TRBV25-1 to TRBJ2-2; weak D call: TRBD1 (5 bases). The CDR3 is 15 residues long. The germline V gene has CDR1 MGHDK and CDR2 SYGVNS. V gave up 2 bases and J gave up 4 bases, with 11 bases separating them. CDR3 loop: CASSERGRRTGELFF. The CDR3, as DNA: TGTGCCAGCAGTGAAAGGGGTAGGCGCACCGGGGAGCTGTTTTTT.

This clonotype was seen ten or more times. The chain carries TRBV7-2 and TRBJ1-2, with D possibly being TRBD1 (5 bases). The V gene lost 1 base and the J gene lost 3 bases, with 9 bases spanning the gap. The germline V gene has CDR1 SGHTA and CDR2 FQGNSA. This CDR3 contains 14 residues. This CDR3 reads CASSLVGGDYGYTF. For the CDR3, the DNA is TGTGCCAGCAGCTTAGTCGGGGGAGACTATGGCTACACCTTC.

This clonotype has more than one count but fewer than ten. The chain uses TRBV9 and TRBJ1-4, with TRBD1 as a possible D gene (6 bases). There are 15 residues in the CDR3. V lost 4 bases to trimming and J lost 6 bases, with 16 bases between them. Germline-derived CDR1 and CDR2 are SGDLS and YYNGEE. The CDR3 coding sequence is TGTGCCAGCAGCCCCCGACAGGCAGCAGATGAAAAACTGTTTTTT. Translating gives CASSPRQAADEKLFF.

This clonotype was observed a few times. The gene calls are TRBV2 and TRBJ2-7; D possibly corresponds to TRBD2 (5 bases). V gave up 5 bases and J gave up 7 bases, with 15 bases separating them. Germline assignment: CDR1 SNHLY and CDR2 FYNNEI. The CDR3 length is 13 residues. Here the CDR3 reads CASSPSPEGEQYF. The CDR3 DNA reads as TGTGCCAGCAGTCCGTCCCCAGAGGGTGAGCAGTACTTC.

The table lists this clonotype with a few counts. The chain employs TRBV24-1 and TRBJ2-5; 8 bases are shared with TRBD2. V was clipped by 5 bases and J by 5 bases; unmatched bases: 6. CDR1 is KGHDR, CDR2 SFDVKD, per germline. The CDR3 contains 14 residues. The CDR3 sequence: CATSGRGDPETQYF. The CDR3 DNA is TGTGCCACCAGTGGGCGGGGGGATCCCGAGACCCAGTACTTC.

The chain employs TRBV20-1 and TRBJ1-5; the D gene is possibly TRBD1 (5 bases). This CDR3 is 13 amino acids long. The ends were cut back, 4 bases at V and 3 bases at J, with 10 bases in the middle. In germline, CDR1 is DFQATT, CDR2 SNEGSKA (reference sequence). Here the CDR3 DNA reads TGCAGTGCTATGACAGCGATCAATCAGCCCCAGCATTTT. This translates into CSAMTAINQPQHF.

A few counts support this clonotype. Here the CDR3 reads CASSLGLAGAYTGELFF. For the CDR3, the DNA is TGCGCCAGCAGCTTGGGACTAGCGGGGGCCTACACCGGGGAGCTGTTTTTT. V and J are TRBV5-1 and TRBJ2-2, with TRBD2 matching over 12 bases. This CDR3 comprises 17 residues. The germline V gene encodes CDR1 SGHRS and CDR2 YFSETQ. Unmatched junction bases numbered 3, after V lost 0 bases and J lost 3 bases.